The TCR beta chain under discussion was sequenced for a study of cytomegalovirus exposure and HLA in healthy donors. General study results and limits: When presence/absence was analysed, sequencing depth was taken to be roughly uniform across donors.

In regard to this clone: Its antigen is unknown.

This CDR3 comprises 11 residues. Germline loops: CDR1 MNHEY, CDR2 SMNVEV (reference sequence). V lost 7 bases, J lost 6 bases, and 10 bases lay in between. In the PCR, 60 Vbeta and 13 Jbeta primers were used. The table came from immunoSEQ multiplex PCR; TCRdb's copy has only in-frame clones and leaves some out. The sample yields some 200,000 clones, about 80% seen once. The TCR comes from a boy aged 5-17 years in good health and CMV-seronegative. The rearrangement uses TRBV27 and TRBJ2-7, with a possible D match to TRBD2 (5 bases). The specimen was PBMCs. As DNA, the CDR3 is TGTGCCAGCATCGGGGTCTCCGAGCAGTACTTC. Encoded protein: CASIGVSEQYF.